These T cell receptor beta chains were read from a single sample in a study of blood T cell repertoires in COVID-19. Only in-frame clones appear in the TCRdb table, and some are missing; sequencing was by immunoSEQ multiplex PCR. Of some 100,000 clones listed, 75% to 90% are singletons. The sample comprised peripheral blood. The receptors stem from a human donor with acute or convalescent COVID-19. The donor label of this sample is uncertain. The CDR3 runs from the conserved cysteine through the conserved F or W.

CDR3	V	length	J
CASSLQGLGSPLHF	TRBV18	14	TRBJ1-6
CASSQQGARANTEAFF	TRBV2	16	TRBJ1-1
CASSLGTSEGNEQFF	TRBV4-2	15	TRBJ2-1
CASSQFDSTTNEKLFF	TRBV18	16	TRBJ1-4
CASSIRGTTNEKLFF	TRBV28	15	TRBJ1-4
CASKPVDGGPGSPLHF	TRBV19	16	TRBJ1-6
CASSRGTGLRGELFF	TRBV2	15	TRBJ2-2
CASRERRGDTGELFF	TRBV27	15	TRBJ2-2
CASSEASGANTGELFF	TRBV2	16	TRBJ2-2
CASSDRGLDYGYTF	TRBV9	14	TRBJ1-2
CASSLDLYEQYF	TRBV5-4	12	TRBJ2-7
CASSTLLAQRGYEQYF	TRBV21-1	16	TRBJ2-7
CASRELTGANYGYTF	TRBV28	15	TRBJ1-2
CASSLRDRGTDTQYF	TRBV18	15	TRBJ2-3
CASSVVVVTTKCYGYTF	TRBV9	17	TRBJ1-2
CASSPGTGGGETQYF	TRBV7-9	15	TRBJ2-5
CSVEQPESTEAFF	TRBV29-1	13	TRBJ1-1
CAWSGGERNEQYF	TRBV30	13	TRBJ2-7
CASSQTGYEQFF	TRBV28	12	TRBJ2-1
CASPVPLHF	TRBV10-1	9	TRBJ1-6
CASSETGGSGNTIYF	TRBV6-1	15	TRBJ1-3
CASSATPGSEKLFF	TRBV18	14	TRBJ1-4
CASRLAGGPYNEQFF	TRBV19	15	TRBJ2-1
CAISEAYQETQYF	TRBV10-3	13	TRBJ2-5
CASRRPFTDTQYF	TRBV6-5	13	TRBJ2-3
CASSLWPGTNNEQFF	TRBV28	15	TRBJ2-1
CASSVTSTDTQYF	TRBV9	13	TRBJ2-3
CASSYSRTSESDTQYF	TRBV6-5	16	TRBJ2-3
CASSYPSGRTDTQYF	TRBV6-6	15	TRBJ2-3
CASSYVAGQLQHYGYTF	TRBV6-2/TRBV6-3	17	TRBJ1-2
CASSKGQAGQETQYF	TRBV5-1	15	TRBJ2-5
CASSFQGSRGYTF	TRBV7-3	13	TRBJ1-2
CASSMGAGTRSQETQYF	TRBV5-4	17	TRBJ2-5
CASSLGRQGTSGNTIYF	TRBV7-8	17	TRBJ1-3
CASSYTMGAGSSYEQYF	TRBV7-2	17	TRBJ2-7
CASRLGGPHTEAFF	TRBV19	14	TRBJ1-1
CASSWGTGRIGYTF	TRBV5-5	14	TRBJ1-2
CASSFWLAGTTDTQYF	TRBV5-1	16	TRBJ2-3
CASSLTPQPQHF	TRBV28	12	TRBJ1-5
CASSFAGGPETGELFF	TRBV7-2	16	TRBJ2-2
CASSLGRGWSGYTF	TRBV5-6	14	TRBJ1-2
CASSPRTGLGGANVLTF	TRBV5-6	17	TRBJ2-6
CASSLDPSQATQYF	TRBV7-3	14	TRBJ2-3
CASSSRSGDTDTQYF	TRBV6-5	15	TRBJ2-3
CASSINYEQYF	TRBV28	11	TRBJ2-7